This TCR beta chain was observed in a study of T-cell reconstitution after alpha-beta-depleted transplantation in children. Study findings and constraints: Reported findings indicate that, about two months after transplant, alpha-beta T cells came from several hundred expanded clones, which were derived from non-depleted graft cells.

The sample holds many counts of this clonotype. Its antigen is unidentified. Unique molecular identifiers were incorporated into the prepared TCRbeta library. TCRdb re-analysed the PCR reads in MiXCR, keeping a single row per CDR3 protein. The sample consists of fewer than 350,000 distinct CDR3 sequences, 9.5% to 13% of them appearing once. CDR1 is MNHNS, CDR2 SASEGT, per germline. Trimming pared 4 bases from V and 7 bases from J, leaving 11 bases between. This CDR3 has 13 residues. This TCR came from a male patient aged 2 to 10 who had a stem cell transplant for chronic granulomatous disease, so the T cells may come from the graft donor. This chain uses TRBV6-1 with TRBJ2-1; D possibly uses TRBD1 or TRBD2 (5 bases each). The input for sequencing was peripheral blood, taken 180 days after TCRalphabeta/CD19-depleted stem cell transplant. In DNA form, the CDR3 reads TGTGCCAGCAGTGCCGGGGACCGAAATGAGCAGTTCTTC. Amino acids: CASSAGDRNEQFF.